The present T cell receptor beta chain was sequenced within a study of shared clonotypes between healthy human individuals (dated by TCRdb to about 2020). About the investigation overall: The cohort included three men and a couple of women between 18 and 49 years of age. Different laboratories and diverse techniques were used to prepare libraries and sequence TCR repertoires, to increase sequencing depth and limit assay-specific biases. Leukapheresis yielded between about 0.94 and 10 billion PBMCs per donor. For each donor, CD4 naive and CD4 memory were each given three plates, CD8 naive was given two plates, and CD8 memory was given one plate. To estimate repertoire size and how much clonotype sharing occurs between individuals, the study deeply sequenced the blood TCR repertoires of about 5 healthy adults.

A note on this clone: Its antigen is unknown. No base quality values were provided; no much bigger clone lies one nucleotide off.

The full study reports these points: The small number of donors limited the genetic and exposure-history diversity represented. Approximately 4.8% of naive CD4, 3% to 4% of naive CD8, 2.3% of memory CD4, and 0.4% of memory CD8 clonotypes were shared across several donors. Rarefaction of sorted-subset datasets indicated incomplete sequencing despite the large sequencing depth. Clonotypes shared by all four sorted-subset donors showed higher generation probabilities than non-shared clonotypes. Sampling was limited to blood, and TCR repertoires in tissue likely differ from TCR repertoires in blood. Based on pairwise subsampling, the degree of clonotype sharing among donors was expected to be affected by sequencing depth. Naive subsets generally had larger estimated clonotype richness than memory subsets.

Using the deep immunoSEQ assay, TCR CDR3 regions were amplified from genomic DNA by multiplex PCR. Extracted genomic DNA from each cell subset was spread evenly across all wells of several immunoSEQ 96-well plates, with each plate serving as a replicate. For sorted subsets, 150 to 250 ng of genomic DNA, equivalent to 25,000 to 30,000 T cell genomes, went into each replicate PCR. Purified libraries were quantified with a Qubit 3.0 fluorometer, sized on a Bioanalyzer 2100, and re-quantified with the KAPA Library Quantification kit. Each immunoSEQ 96-well plate was sequenced on its own single-read 150-cycle Illumina NextSeq 550 flow cell. Regarding the original processing steps: Because only junctional sequences without quality scores were contained in the immunoSEQ output, filtering matching that applied to full-length reads could not be performed. To assign V/J genes and CDR3, sequences were annotated using PyIR, a Python wrapper for IgBLAST v1.9, with IMGT germline references. Reads with weak V/J assignments (E-value above 1e-6), missing CDR3, stop codons, out-of-frame junctions, or ambiguous translated residues were removed. V3J clonotypes were defined by identical inferred V gene, J gene, and CDR3 amino acid sequence. The percentage overlap between two repertoires was calculated by dividing the number of shared unique clonotypes by the size of the smaller repertoire. Repertoire richness was assessed with RTK rarefaction, the Chao1 estimator, and Recon v2.1 estimates of unobserved clonotypes. Generation probabilities for all TCRbeta clonotypes obtained by the gDNA method from a handful of donors were computed using OLGA. Held by TCRdb, this immuneACCESS table contains in-frame sequences only and omits some clones. Under half of the omission traces to an unresolved V gene where checked; the cause of the rest is unknown. Clonal size and the V and J genes are those of that table, whereas D and trimming came from the DNA. Present in this sample are over a million clones, 75% to 80% of which were seen just once. In total, the top ten clones hold around 0.61% of the sample.

Donors were healthy HIV-negative adults with no recently reported acute infections or vaccinations. All donors were Caucasian adults living in Nashville, Tennessee, USA. CD4+ T cells were enriched by magnetic negative selection; naive cells were then positively selected on CD45RA, and the negative fraction formed the memory subset. After blood collection by leukapheresis, PBMCs were isolated using Ficoll-Histopaque density gradient centrifugation and then cryopreserved in the vapor phase of liquid nitrogen. Analytical flow cytometry was used to check the purity and quantity of every magnetically sorted T cell population. Genomic DNA was isolated from every sorted fraction and measured by UV absorbance on a Nanodrop 2000c. The sample comprised memory CD4+ T cells from PBMCs. This specimen's cell subset or site label, per the study, means: CD45RA-negative fraction. The receptor comes from a young man in good health. Some clones in this sample may be carry-over from other donors' samples.

The encoded CDR3 is CASSYVTGTSNEQFF. In nucleotides, the sequence is TGTGCCAGCAGTTACGTAACCGGGACGTCCAATGAGCAGTTCTTC. In this chain, TRBV6-6 is recombined with TRBJ2-1, with the D call perhaps TRBD1 or TRBD2, as 5 bases match in each case. The germline V gene (reference sequence) provides CDR1 MNHNY and CDR2 SVGAGI. Spanning cysteine to phenylalanine, the CDR3 consists of 15 amino acids. Of all the DNA, just the CDR3 is kept, 45 bases in frame from base 1. Between the V and J ends, shortened by 2 bases and 6 bases respectively, the junction contains 14 bases.